This T cell receptor (beta chain) was captured by sequencing in a study of T cell responses to AZD1222 COVID-19 vaccine. General study findings and limits: Possibly, clonal diversity was underestimated; donors were largely white British and included more females. Repertoires in all cases were sampled only once the peak T cell response had passed. Rises in breadth and depth of Spike-specific TCRs came after two AZD1222 doses.

This CDR3 is built from 13 residues. Germline CDR1 and CDR2: KGHDR and SFDVKD. V lost 9 bases to trimming and J lost 3 bases, with 13 bases between them. With regard to this clone: The antigen remains undetermined.

Only in-frame clones appear in the TCRdb table, and some are missing; sequencing was by immunoSEQ multiplex PCR. The sample has some 130,000 clones; about 94% are singletons. This TCR came from an adult in good health. The material sequenced was peripheral blood, taken on day 0 of AZD1222 vaccination. The chain uses TRBV24-1 and TRBJ2-5; tentative D call: TRBD1 (6 bases). The CDR3 loop is CATQSGVEETQYF. The CDR3 coding sequence is TGTGCCACCCAATCAGGGGTTGAAGAGACCCAGTACTTC.